This TCR beta chain appears in the sequencing data of a study of blood T cell repertoires in COVID-19. Study at large: Sources were T cells, B-cell-depleted T cells, or PBMCs; the material itself was cDNA or gDNA.

Original methodology: Amplified reference gene primers provided the basis for estimating nucleated cell counts. Profiling relied on immunoSEQ multiplex PCR, and the TCRdb table lists in-frame clones only, not all of them. From that table come the V and J calls and clone size; the DNA was used to work out D and trimming. The table shows under 300,000 clones, with approximately 87% occurring only once. This CDR3 region has 14 residues. The V segment lost 3 bases and the J segment 8 bases; nucleotides outside the gene matches: 6. CDR1 and CDR2 from the germline V gene are KGHSH and LQKENI. It was during active infection that Seattle patients were enrolled and then longitudinally followed.

The chain combines TRBV18 with TRBJ2-3, with 9 positions matching TRBD1. The TCR was taken from a woman under 40 with COVID-19, enrolled during active disease. The sequenced sample consisted of peripheral blood. In DNA, the CDR3 is TGTGCCAGCTCACCTGGACAGGGGTTCCGTACGCAGTATTTT. Amino acid sequence: CASSPGQGFRTQYF.